This T cell receptor beta chain stems from a study of cytomegalovirus exposure and HLA in healthy donors. On this clone itself: The antigen remains undetermined.

Study-level findings and limits: Later analysis showed most CMV-associated TCR beta chains appearing HLA-restricted. Later work showed greater clonal expansion in HLA-associated TCR beta chains than in equally common others.

V was shortened by 5 bases and J by 5 bases, with 25 bases between the two germline ends. Germline CDR1 is MNHEY and CDR2 is SMNVEV (reference sequence). This CDR3 spans 18 amino acids. PCR involved 60 Vbeta and 13 Jbeta primers. As processed by the authors: Unique TCR beta chains totaled around 86 million in a later count, with around 10 million of them shared. Clones were sequenced by immunoSEQ multiplex PCR, and TCRdb holds only the in-frame ones, with some missing. The V and J calls and the clone size are those of that table, but D and trimming were determined from the DNA. The table has approximately 79,000 clones, around 76% seen once.

Sequencing used PBMCs. The clonotype originates from a male donor in good health and CMV-seropositive. V gene TRBV27 combines with J gene TRBJ1-5; D might be TRBD1 (5 bases). CDR3 in amino acids: CASSPNRGSGSYDQPQHF. The CDR3 DNA follows: TGTGCCAGCAGTCCCAACCGGGGGTCGGGGTCTTATGATCAGCCCCAGCATTTT.